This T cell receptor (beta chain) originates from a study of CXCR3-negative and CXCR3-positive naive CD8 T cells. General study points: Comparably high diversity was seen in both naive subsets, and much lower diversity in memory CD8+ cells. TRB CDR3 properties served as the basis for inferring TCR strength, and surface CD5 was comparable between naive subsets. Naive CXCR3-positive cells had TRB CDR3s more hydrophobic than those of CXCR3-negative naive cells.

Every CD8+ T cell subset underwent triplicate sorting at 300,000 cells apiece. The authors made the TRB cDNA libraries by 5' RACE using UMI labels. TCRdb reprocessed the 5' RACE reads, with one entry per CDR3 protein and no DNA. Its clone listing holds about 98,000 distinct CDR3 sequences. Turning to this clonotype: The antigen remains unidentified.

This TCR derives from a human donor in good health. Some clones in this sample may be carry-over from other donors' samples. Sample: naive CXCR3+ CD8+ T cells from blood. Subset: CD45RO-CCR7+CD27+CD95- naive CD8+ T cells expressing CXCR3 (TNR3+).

CDR3: CASSLFSLDGVYEQYF. The rearrangement joins TRBV5-1 to TRBJ2-7. The CDR3 runs to 16 residues. Germline V lookup: CDR1 SGHRS, CDR2 YFSETQ. Full variable domain (outside the CDR3, taken from reference TRBV5-1 and TRBJ2-7): KAGVTQTPRYLIKTRGQQVTLSCSPISGHRSVSWYQQTPGQGLQFLFEYFSETQRNKGNFPGRFSGRQFSNSRSEMNVSTLELGDSALYLCASSLFSLDGVYEQYFGPGTRLTVT.